Reported below is one T cell receptor (beta chain). In TCRdb, the PCR reads were re-called with MiXCR into one record per CDR3 protein. The data contain about 8,100 distinct CDR3 sequences, over 10% of them singletons. The data originate from a study of CXCR3 chemokines and chemotherapy response in bladder cancer. Trimming cost V 1 base and J 2 bases, with 5 bases left between them. This CDR3 comprises 13 residues. CDR1 and CDR2 (germline): SGHAT, FQNNGV. The chain uses TRBV11-2 and TRBJ1-1, with D unclear. This sample was gathered from a patient whose treatment included neoadjuvant chemotherapy. This clonotype was obtained from a human donor with bladder cancer that responded to neoadjuvant chemotherapy. The CDR3 spells CASSLALNTEAFF. The CDR3, as DNA: TGTGCCAGCAGCTTAGCGCTTAACACTGAAGCTTTCTTT. The variable domain in full, completed from reference TRBV11-2 and TRBJ1-1, reads EAGVAQSPRYKIIEKRQSVAFWCNPISGHATLYWYQQILGQGPKLLIQFQNNGVVDDSQLPKDRFSAERLKGVDSTLKIQPAKLEDSAVYLCASSLALNTEAFFGQGTRLTVV.